The 24 T cell receptor beta chains below were found in one sample sequenced in a study of control samples from healthy donors and cancer patients. Measured with immunoSEQ multiplex PCR; TCRdb has only the in-frame clones, and not every one. Among 45,000 to 55,000 clones listed, roughly 96% were seen once. Sequencing input: blood. These receptors all stem from a man aged 25 to 40 in good health.

The rearrangement links TRBV15 to TRBJ1-5, with D possibly TRBD1 on 5 matching bases. Germline V gene sequence: CDR1 LNHNV, CDR2 YYDKDF (reference sequence). The CDR3 is 16 amino acids. Trimming stripped 0 bases from V and 5 bases from J, with 14 bases between. As DNA, the CDR3 is TGTGCCACCAGCAGAGAGTTCCTACAGGTAGATCAGCCCCAGCATTTT. It encodes CATSREFLQVDQPQHF. Full variable domain (remainder filled in from reference TRBV15 and TRBJ1-5): DAMVIQNPRYQVTQFGKPVTLSCSQTLNHNVMYWYQQKSSQAPKLLFHYYDKDFNNEADTPDNFQSRRPNTSFCFLDIRSPGLGDTAMYLCATSREFLQVDQPQHFGDGTRLSIL.

The chain links TRBV13 to TRBJ1-2, with D unresolved. The CDR3 sequence is 14 residues long. V was clipped by 2 bases and J by 3 bases, with 10 bases between them. Germline V lookup: CDR1 PRHDT, CDR2 FYEKMQ (reference sequence). CDR3 in DNA: TGTGCCAGCAGCTTAAGGTTGAGGGACTATGGCTACACCTTC. It translates to CASSLRLRDYGYTF.

The chain combines TRBV7-9 with TRBJ1-1; no clear D. CDR1 is SEHNR, CDR2 FQNEAQ, per germline (reference sequence). CDR3 length equals 13 residues. V gave up 1 base and J gave up 1 base, with 4 bases separating them. The CDR3 is CASSLEQNTEAFF. The CDR3 DNA reads TGTGCCAGCAGCTTAGAACAGAACACTGAAGCTTTCTTT.

The rearrangement joins TRBV6-5 to TRBJ2-7; 7 bases fit TRBD2. The CDR3 sequence is 15 residues long. Germline CDR1 MNHEY, CDR2 SVGAGI. Unmatched junction bases numbered 16, after V lost 7 bases and J lost 7 bases. The CDR3 bases are TGTGCCAGCACCCTAACGGAGGTCCTAGCGGAGGAGCAGTACTTC. It translates to CASTLTEVLAEEQYF.

The genes are TRBV5-8 and TRBJ1-5; 7 nucleotides align to TRBD1. The ends lost 5 bases at V and 0 bases at J; junction bases unmatched: 5. CDR3 length: 15 amino acids. CDR1 and CDR2 from the germline V gene are SGHTS and YDEGEE. The CDR3 here is CASRDRRYSNQPQHF. CDR3 in DNA: TGTGCCAGCAGGGACAGGAGATATAGCAATCAGCCCCAGCATTTT. The full variable domain, with the rest looked up from reference TRBV5-8 and TRBJ1-5, is EAGVTQSPTHLIKTRGQQATLRCSPISGHTSVYWYQQALGLGLQFLLWYDEGEERNRGNFPPRFSGRQFPNYSSELNVNALELEDSALYLCASRDRRYSNQPQHFGDGTRLSIL.

The CDR3 DNA sequence: TGCGCCAGCAGCCAAAGGCGGGGGCTTGAGGAGCAGTTCTTC. Encoded protein: CASSQRRGLEEQFF. The V gene is TRBV4-3, the J gene TRBJ2-1; the D gene is possibly TRBD2 (7 bases). The V end was cut by 2 bases, the J end by 10 bases, with 15 bases between. This CDR3 region has 14 residues. Germline V lookup: CDR1 LGHNA, CDR2 YSLEER.

The chain uses TRBV7-6 and TRBJ2-7, with TRBD1 as a possible D gene (6 bases). Germline V CDR1 and CDR2: SGHVS, FNYEAQ. The CDR3 is 13 residues long. The V and J ends lost 4 bases and 6 bases respectively, with 13 bases between them. The CDR3 DNA reads as TGTGCCAGCAGCTACCGGGACACTGGCGAGCAGTACTTC. Translation: CASSYRDTGEQYF.

The J gene is TRBJ2-7, the V gene TRBV7-3; 15 nucleotides line up with TRBD2. Germline loops: CDR1 SGHTA, CDR2 FQGTGA. The CDR3 has 17 amino acids. Losses at the gene ends were 0 bases for V and 0 bases for J; bases not matched to a gene: 0. The DNA of the CDR3 is TGTGCCAGCAGCTTAACGGGACTAGCGGGAGGCTCCTACGAGCAGTACTTC. Its protein is CASSLTGLAGGSYEQYF. Based on the CDR3 plus reference TRBV7-3 and TRBJ2-7, the full variable domain is GAGVSQTPSNKVTEKGKYVELRCDPISGHTALYWYRQSLGQGPEFLIYFQGTGAADDSGLPNDRFFAVRPEGSVSTLKIQRTERGDSAVYLCASSLTGLAGGSYEQYFGPGTRLTVT.

CDR3 residues: CASRTSGRGEQYF. The CDR3 region has the DNA TGTGCCAGCAGGACTAGCGGGAGGGGGGAGCAGTACTTC. The genes are TRBV28 and TRBJ2-7; 14 nucleotides line up with TRBD2. In germline, CDR1 is MDHEN, CDR2 SYDVKM. The J segment lost 7 bases and the V segment lost 6 bases, leaving 2 bases of the junction unmatched. This CDR3 spans 13 amino acids.

This clone has only one observation. This rearrangement joins TRBV28 to TRBJ2-7; D perhaps matches TRBD1 (5 bases). V dropped 2 bases and J dropped 1 base, with 9 bases sitting between them. The CDR3 extends over 14 amino acids. Germline assignment: CDR1 MDHEN and CDR2 SYDVKM. The CDR3 DNA reads as TGTGCCAGCAGTTTACTACGACAGTCCTACGAGCAGTACTTC. This encodes CASSLLRQSYEQYF.

This rearrangement joins TRBV13 to TRBJ2-1, with 13 bases matching TRBD2. Germline lookup yields CDR1 PRHDT and CDR2 FYEKMQ (reference sequence). V lost 5 bases to trimming and J lost 7 bases; unmatched junction nucleotides: 8. The CDR3 runs to 16 residues. CDR3 protein: CASSPRTSGSLNEQFF. In nucleotides, the CDR3 is TGTGCCAGCAGCCCCCGGACTAGCGGGAGCTTGAATGAGCAGTTCTTC.

The rearrangement links TRBV6-5 to TRBJ2-3; D may be TRBD2 (5 bases). Germline V gene data show CDR1 as MNHEY and CDR2 as SVGAGI. V was shortened by 5 bases and J by 10 bases, with 13 bases between the two germline ends. There are 12 residues in the CDR3. Written as DNA, the CDR3 is TGTGCCAGCAGTCCCGGAGGTCTTGCGCAGTATTTT. Translating gives CASSPGGLAQYF.

This clone was seen just once. The chain combines TRBV10-3 with TRBJ2-7; no reliable D call. Germline V gene sequence: CDR1 ENHRY, CDR2 SYGVKD. This CDR3 has 11 residues. The germline V and J ends were trimmed by 7 bases and 5 bases, with 9 bases remaining between them. In nucleotides, the CDR3 is TGTGCCATCAAGGGTACTGACGAGCAGTACTTC. It specifies CAIKGTDEQYF.

The genes are TRBV7-2 and TRBJ1-2, with 7 positions matching TRBD1. Germline V gene sequence: CDR1 SGHTA, CDR2 FQGNSA. The V and J ends lost 4 bases and 8 bases, in that order; junction bases with no gene match: 10. The CDR3 has 14 amino acids. DNA of the CDR3: TGTGCCAGCAGCTCCCAGACAGGGACCAAGGGCTACACCTTC. Amino acids: CASSSQTGTKGYTF.

This rearrangement joins TRBV10-3 to TRBJ2-7, with no clear D. Trimming took off 6 bases at V and 2 bases at J, with 14 bases between the two ends. The CDR3 has 14 residues. CDR1 and CDR2 from the germline V gene are ENHRY and SYGVKD. CDR3 protein: CAISSGRSTYEQYF. The CDR3 DNA reads TGTGCCATCAGCTCCGGGCGCTCAACCTACGAGCAGTACTTC.

Here the CDR3 reads CASSYALYGYTF. For the CDR3, the DNA is TGTGCCAGCAGTTACGCCCTCTATGGCTACACCTTC. The chain combines TRBV6-2 or TRBV6-3 with TRBJ1-2; D is uncertain. V dropped 2 bases and J dropped 4 bases, with 5 bases sitting between them. Germline-derived CDR1 and CDR2 are MNHEY and SVGEGT. CDR3 length: 12 amino acids.

V is TRBV29-1 and J is TRBJ1-1, with TRBD1 identical over 11 bases. This CDR3 contains 14 residues. V dropped 5 bases and J dropped 4; count of bases not matched to a gene: 6. The V gene's germline CDR1 is SQVTM and CDR2 ANQGSEA. For the CDR3, the DNA is TGCAGCGTTAGGACAGGGGGCAGGAGCACTGAAGCTTTCTTT. Amino acids: CSVRTGGRSTEAFF. Full variable domain (outside the CDR3, taken from reference TRBV29-1 and TRBJ1-1): SAVISQKPSRDICQRGTSLTIQCQVDSQVTMMFWYRQQPGQSLTLIATANQGSEATYESGFVIDKFPISRPNLTFSTLTVSNMSPEDSSIYLCSVRTGGRSTEAFFGQGTRLTVV.

This chain connects TRBV28 to TRBJ1-5; a weak D match, TRBD1 (6 bases). The germline gives CDR1 MDHEN, CDR2 SYDVKM. V was shortened by 3 bases and J by 6 bases, with 12 bases between the two germline ends. The CDR3 spans 14 residues. CDR3 nucleotides: TGTGCCAGCAGTTTTGTTACCAGGGGTCAGCCCCAGCATTTT. The encoded protein is CASSFVTRGQPQHF.

V usage is TRBV4-1 and J usage is TRBJ2-7; D not resolved. Germline V gives CDR1 MGHRA, CDR2 YSYEKL. V was shortened by 0 bases and J by 4 bases, with 1 base between the two germline ends. CDR3 length: 11 amino acids. The CDR3 region is CASSQEYEQYF. CDR3 bases: TGCGCCAGCAGCCAAGAGTACGAGCAGTACTTC.

The chain links TRBV9 to TRBJ1-1; 10 bases match TRBD1. V lost 3 bases to trimming and J lost 6 bases; unmatched junction nucleotides: 8. The CDR3 contains 15 residues. CDR1 is SGDLS, CDR2 YYNGEE, per germline. The CDR3 DNA follows: TGTGCCAGCAGCGGCACCGGGACAGGGGTAGCTGAAGCTTTCTTT. Protein sequence: CASSGTGTGVAEAFF. Together with reference TRBV9 and TRBJ1-1, the CDR3 gives the full variable domain: DSGVTQTPKHLITATGQRVTLRCSPRSGDLSVYWYQQSLDQGLQFLIQYYNGEERAKGNILERFSAQQFPDLHSELNLSSLELGDSALYFCASSGTGTGVAEAFFGQGTRLTVV.

In DNA, the CDR3 is TGTGCCAGCAGCCTCACAGGAAATCCCTACGAGCAGTACTTC. Translation gives CASSLTGNPYEQYF. This sequence joins TRBV7-9 and TRBJ2-7, with D possibly TRBD1 on 5 matching bases. The CDR3 length is 14 residues. Per germline, CDR1 SEHNR and CDR2 FQNEAQ (reference sequence). Between the trimmed V and J ends, which lost 5 bases and 2 bases, there was a span of 13 bases.

The genes are TRBV28 and TRBJ1-5, with TRBD1 matching over 12 bases. Germline V gives CDR1 MDHEN, CDR2 SYDVKM. This CDR3 spans 15 amino acids. The V gene end was trimmed by 6 bases and the J gene end by 7 bases; junction bases not matched to a gene: 7. CDR3 loop: CASSPGQGARQPQHF. DNA of the CDR3: TGTGCCAGCAGCCCGGGACAGGGGGCTCGGCAGCCCCAGCATTTT.

The chain employs TRBV12-1 and TRBJ2-7. TRBV12-1 is a known pseudogene. There are 15 residues in the CDR3. The CDR3 DNA is TGTGCCAGCAGCTCGGCAGGGGGGGCACCCTACGAGCAGTACTTC. It encodes CASSSAGGAPYEQYF.

On this clone: Other DNA sequences from this sample encode an identical CDR3 as well. V usage is TRBV2 and J usage is TRBJ2-3; the D gene is possibly TRBD2 (6 bases). V lost 10 bases and J 2 bases, leaving 13 bases between the germline ends. Germline V gives CDR1 SNHLY, CDR2 FYNNEI. This CDR3 is 13 amino acids long. As DNA, the CDR3 is TGTGCCACAGATGGGGGGTCCACAGATACGCAGTATTTT. The encoded protein is CATDGGSTDTQYF.